A selection of T cell receptor beta chains follows, all from one sample in a study of immune evolution from preneoplasia to lung adenocarcinoma. Using immunoSEQ multiplex PCR, the repertoire was profiled, and TCRdb retains in-frame clones only, with some absent. The sample includes about 11,000 clones, roughly 80% of them seen just once. Specimen: FFPE minimally invasive lung adenocarcinoma tissue. Receptor source: a person between 65 and 79 years old with lung adenocarcinoma. Each CDR3 is given with its conserved first and last residue. A D gene is named only where the DNA matches it firmly. Clone size is shown for a subset of rows, as once, few, many or a class of expanded clone.

CDR3 length	V gene	D gene	clone size	J gene	CDR3 protein	CDR3 DNA
15	TRBV7-9	TRBD1	-	TRBJ2-1	CASSETGANRGEQFF	TGTGCCAGCAGCGAGACAGGGGCTAACCGCGGTGAGCAGTTCTTC
14	TRBV30	-	-	TRBJ1-6	CAWSATGEYSPLHF	TGTGCCTGGAGTGCGACCGGCGAGTATTCACCCCTCCACTTT
17	TRBV11-3	TRBD2	-	TRBJ2-5	CASSLGGLAGVEETQYF	TGTGCCAGCAGCTTAGGGGGACTAGCGGGAGTTGAGGAGACCCAGTACTTC
16	TRBV19	TRBD2	-	TRBJ2-1	CASKPLAGGRNNEQFF	TGTGCCAGTAAACCACTAGCGGGAGGGAGGAACAATGAGCAGTTCTTC
14	TRBV6-1	-	-	TRBJ2-3	CASSPGVLTDTQYF	TGTGCCAGCAGTCCGGGAGTCCTAACAGATACGCAGTATTTT
14	TRBV7-9	-	-	TRBJ1-3	CASSLQTAGNTIYF	TGTGCCAGCAGCTTACAGACAGCTGGAAACACCATATATTTT
13	TRBV18	-	-	TRBJ1-2	CASSPPMESGYTF	TGTGCCAGCTCACCACCGATGGAGAGCGGCTACACCTTC
16	TRBV7-9	TRBD1	-	TRBJ2-1	CASSLEGQGDYNEQFF	TGTGCCAGCAGCTTAGAAGGACAGGGGGACTACAATGAGCAGTTCTTC
13	TRBV7-3	TRBD1	-	TRBJ2-3	CASSSGTADTQYF	TGTGCCAGCAGCTCGGGGACAGCGGATACGCAGTATTTT
12	TRBV2	-	few	TRBJ2-2	CASTRSTGELFF	TGTGCCAGCACACGGAGCACCGGGGAGCTGTTTTTT
14	TRBV6-1	-	-	TRBJ1-1	CASSAATGNTEAFF	TGTGCCAGCAGTGCTGCGACAGGGAACACTGAAGCTTTCTTT
17	TRBV5-4	TRBD2	-	TRBJ2-3	CASSHRLAGGSTDTQYF	TGTGCCAGCAGCCACAGACTAGCGGGGGGTAGCACAGATACGCAGTATTTT
15	TRBV7-9	TRBD1	-	TRBJ2-7	CASSLRGQGEYEQYF	TGTGCCAGCAGCTTAAGGGGACAGGGGGAGTACGAGCAGTACTTC
15	TRBV2	-	-	TRBJ2-7	CASSDGSAGADEQYF	TGTGCCAGCAGTGACGGCTCGGCAGGGGCTGACGAGCAGTACTTC
13	TRBV5-1	-	-	TRBJ1-4	CASSVDSGEKLFF	TGCGCCAGCAGCGTTGACTCAGGGGAAAAACTGTTTTTT
15	TRBV30	-	few	TRBJ1-2	CAWTHLTGSNYGYTF	TGTGCCTGGACACACCTAACAGGGAGTAACTATGGCTACACCTTC
15	TRBV7-9	-	-	TRBJ1-1	CASSLVGRGNTEAFF	TGTGCCAGCAGCTTAGTCGGACGTGGTAACACTGAAGCTTTCTTT
13	TRBV5-1	-	-	TRBJ2-7	CASRLDSSYEQYF	TGCGCCAGCAGATTGGACAGCTCCTACGAGCAGTACTTC
13	TRBV6-5	-	-	TRBJ1-1	CASSYGRNTEAFF	TGTGCCAGCAGTTACGGCAGGAACACTGAAGCTTTCTTT
15	TRBV5-8	-	-	TRBJ2-7	CASSPQGVPTYEQYF	TGTGCCAGCAGTCCACAGGGAGTCCCAACCTACGAGCAGTACTTC
14	TRBV18	-	-	TRBJ2-1	CASSPPTGHNEQFF	TGTGCCAGCTCACCACCTACAGGGCACAATGAGCAGTTCTTC
14	TRBV2	-	-	TRBJ1-2	CASKLGSQEYGYTF	TGTGCCAGCAAGTTAGGCAGCCAGGAGTATGGCTACACCTTC
14	TRBV11-3	TRBD1	-	TRBJ1-1	CASSPRTGSTEAFF	TGTGCCAGCAGCCCAAGGACAGGATCTACTGAAGCTTTCTTT
12	TRBV15	TRBD1	-	TRBJ2-7	CATSRGQGYKYF	TGTGCCACCAGCAGGGGACAGGGGTACAAGTACTTC
13	TRBV27	-	-	TRBJ2-3	CASSFSDTDTQYF	TGTGCCAGCAGTTTCTCGGACACAGATACGCAGTATTTT
15	TRBV5-4	-	-	TRBJ2-2	CASSFRDGITGELFF	TGTGCCAGCAGCTTCCGGGACGGAATCACCGGGGAGCTGTTTTTT
14	TRBV5-4	TRBD1	-	TRBJ1-1	CASSIRQGETEAFF	TGTGCCAGCAGCATACGACAGGGTGAAACTGAAGCTTTCTTT
13	TRBV9	-	-	TRBJ1-1	CASSQQADTEAFF	TGTGCCAGCAGTCAGCAGGCGGACACTGAAGCTTTCTTT
14	TRBV7-9	-	-	TRBJ1-4	CASSPRGGVEKLFF	TGTGCCAGCAGCCCCCGGGGGGGGGTGGAAAAACTGTTTTTT
12	TRBV5-4	-	-	TRBJ1-2	CASSSQNYGYTF	TGTGCCAGCAGCTCCCAGAACTATGGCTACACCTTC
15	TRBV7-8	-	-	TRBJ2-2	CASSLGQPNTGELFF	TGTGCCAGCAGCTTAGGACAACCGAACACCGGGGAGCTGTTTTTT
15	TRBV10-3	TRBD1	-	TRBJ1-2	CAISREGQGFYGYTF	TGTGCCATCAGTCGCGAAGGACAGGGCTTCTATGGCTACACCTTC
11	TRBV6-5	-	-	TRBJ2-7	CATLKGDEQYF	TGTGCCACCCTAAAAGGGGACGAGCAGTACTTC
12	TRBV10-3	-	once	TRBJ2-5	CAISESGETQYF	TGTGCCATCAGTGAGTCGGGGGAGACCCAGTACTTC
14	TRBV11-3	-	-	TRBJ1-1	CASRGPGRFSEAFF	TGTGCCAGCAGGGGCCCGGGACGGTTCTCGGAAGCTTTCTTT
15	TRBV6-1	-	few	TRBJ2-3	CASTPVSGSTDTQYF	TGTGCCAGCACCCCAGTTAGCGGCAGCACAGATACGCAGTATTTT
15	TRBV27	TRBD1	-	TRBJ1-4	CASSKQGRTNEKLFF	TGTGCCAGCAGCAAACAGGGGCGCACTAATGAAAAACTGTTTTTT
15	TRBV7-9	-	-	TRBJ2-2	CATPPPGRLSGELFF	TGTGCCACACCTCCCCCGGGACGTCTGTCGGGGGAGCTGTTTTTT
18	TRBV7-9	-	-	TRBJ2-6	CASSPQALIFSGANVLTF	TGTGCCAGCAGTCCCCAAGCGCTTATATTCTCTGGGGCCAACGTCCTGACTTTC
12	TRBV15	-	-	TRBJ2-3	CATSRAADTQYF	TGTGCCACCAGCAGAGCTGCAGATACGCAGTATTTT
15	TRBV19	-	-	TRBJ2-5	CASSIRADFQETQYF	TGTGCCAGTAGTATCAGGGCGGATTTTCAAGAGACCCAGTACTTC
13	TRBV7-7	-	-	TRBJ2-1	CASSPGSHNEQFF	TGTGCTAGCAGCCCCGGGTCCCACAATGAGCAGTTCTTC
16	TRBV15	TRBD1	-	TRBJ1-6	CATSRDHDRATSPLHF	TGTGCCACCAGCAGAGATCACGACAGGGCCACGTCACCCCTCCACTTT
14	TRBV12-5	TRBD2	-	TRBJ2-1	CASERTSGRNEQFF	TGTGCTAGTGAAAGGACTAGCGGGAGGAATGAGCAGTTCTTC
14	TRBV2	TRBD1	-	TRBJ1-1	CAREQDRGDTEAFF	TGTGCCAGGGAACAGGACAGGGGGGACACTGAAGCTTTCTTT
13	TRBV7-9	TRBD1	-	TRBJ2-7	CASSETTGVEQYF	TGTGCCAGCAGCGAAACGACAGGGGTCGAGCAGTACTTC
13	TRBV2	-	-	TRBJ1-2	CASSVDDRGGYTF	TGTGCCAGCAGTGTGGATGACCGCGGTGGCTACACCTTC
15	TRBV28	TRBD1	-	TRBJ1-1	CASSMTGKRDTEAFF	TGTGCCAGCAGTATGACAGGGAAACGCGACACTGAAGCTTTCTTT
16	TRBV6-1	-	once	TRBJ1-4	CASGGRGDSTNEKLFF	TGTGCCAGCGGTGGCAGGGGAGATTCAACTAATGAAAAACTGTTTTTT
13	TRBV5-1	TRBD1	-	TRBJ1-2	CASSIGQGEGYTF	TGCGCCAGCAGCATCGGACAGGGTGAGGGCTACACCTTC
16	TRBV28	TRBD1	-	TRBJ2-5	CASSRPGTENQETQYF	TGTGCCAGCAGCCGGCCCGGGACAGAAAACCAAGAGACCCAGTACTTC
15	TRBV29-1	TRBD1	-	TRBJ2-5	CSGGQATWDQETQYF	TGCAGCGGGGGACAGGCCACATGGGACCAAGAGACCCAGTACTTC